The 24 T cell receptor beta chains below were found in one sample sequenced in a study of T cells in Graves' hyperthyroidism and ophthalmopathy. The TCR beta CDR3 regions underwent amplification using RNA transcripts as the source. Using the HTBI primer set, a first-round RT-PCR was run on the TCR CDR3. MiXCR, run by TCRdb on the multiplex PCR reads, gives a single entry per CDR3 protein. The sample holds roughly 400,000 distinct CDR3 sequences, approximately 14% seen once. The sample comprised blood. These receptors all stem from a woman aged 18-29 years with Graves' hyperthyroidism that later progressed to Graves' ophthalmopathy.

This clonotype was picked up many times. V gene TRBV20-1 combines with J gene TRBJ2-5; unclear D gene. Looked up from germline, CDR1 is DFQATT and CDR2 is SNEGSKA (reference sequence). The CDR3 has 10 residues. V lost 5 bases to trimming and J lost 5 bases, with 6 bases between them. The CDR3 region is CSARHETQYF. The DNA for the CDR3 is TGCAGTGCTCGTCATGAGACCCAGTACTTC.

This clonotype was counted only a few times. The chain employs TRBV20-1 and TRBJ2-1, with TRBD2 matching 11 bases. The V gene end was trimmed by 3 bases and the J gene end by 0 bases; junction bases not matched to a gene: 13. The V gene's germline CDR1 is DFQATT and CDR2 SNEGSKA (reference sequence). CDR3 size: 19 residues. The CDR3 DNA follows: TGCAGTGCTAGGGCGCTACTAGCGGGAGAACATGGCTCCTACAATGAGCAGTTCTTC. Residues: CSARALLAGEHGSYNEQFF.

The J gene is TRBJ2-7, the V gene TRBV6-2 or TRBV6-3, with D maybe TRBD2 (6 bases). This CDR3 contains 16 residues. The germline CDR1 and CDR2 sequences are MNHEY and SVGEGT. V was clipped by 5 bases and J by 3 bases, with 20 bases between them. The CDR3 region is CASSPRSRPGVYEQYF. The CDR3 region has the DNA TGTGCCAGCAGTCCCCGAAGTCGGCCGGGGGTCTACGAGCAGTACTTC.

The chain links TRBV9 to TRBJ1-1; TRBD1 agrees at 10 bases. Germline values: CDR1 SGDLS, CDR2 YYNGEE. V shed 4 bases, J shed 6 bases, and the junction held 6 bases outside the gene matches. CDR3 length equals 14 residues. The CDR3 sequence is CASSQRQGAAEAFF. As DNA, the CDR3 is TGTGCCAGCAGCCAGAGACAGGGGGCCGCTGAAGCTTTCTTT.

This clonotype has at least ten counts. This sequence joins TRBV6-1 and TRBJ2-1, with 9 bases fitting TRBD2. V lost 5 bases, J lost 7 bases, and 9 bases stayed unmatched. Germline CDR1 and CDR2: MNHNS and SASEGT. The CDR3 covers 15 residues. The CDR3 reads CASSSGLAFQNEQFF. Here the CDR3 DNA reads TGTGCCAGCAGTTCAGGACTAGCGTTCCAAAATGAGCAGTTCTTC.

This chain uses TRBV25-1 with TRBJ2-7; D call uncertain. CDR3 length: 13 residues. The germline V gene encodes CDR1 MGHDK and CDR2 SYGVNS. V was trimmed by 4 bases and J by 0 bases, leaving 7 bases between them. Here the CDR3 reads CASSVGSSYEQYF. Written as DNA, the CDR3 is TGTGCCAGCAGTGTAGGTAGCTCCTACGAGCAGTACTTC.

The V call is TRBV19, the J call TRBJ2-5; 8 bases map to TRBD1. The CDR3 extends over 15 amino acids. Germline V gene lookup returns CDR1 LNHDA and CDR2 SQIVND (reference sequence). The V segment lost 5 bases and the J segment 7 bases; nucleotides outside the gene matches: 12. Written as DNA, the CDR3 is TGTGCCAGTAGTCCGTTGGGGACAGGCTTGGGGACCCAGTACTTC. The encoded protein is CASSPLGTGLGTQYF.

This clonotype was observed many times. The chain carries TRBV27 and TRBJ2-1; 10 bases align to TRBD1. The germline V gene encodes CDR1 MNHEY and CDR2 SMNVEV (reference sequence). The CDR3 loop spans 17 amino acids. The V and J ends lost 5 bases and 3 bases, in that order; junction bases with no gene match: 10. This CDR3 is CASSTSRDRGHYNEQFF. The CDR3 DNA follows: TGTGCCAGCAGTACGTCCCGGGACAGGGGCCACTACAATGAGCAGTTCTTC.

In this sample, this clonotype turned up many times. CDR3 amino acids: CASRLRDTHPGKLFF. The CDR3 nucleotides read TGTGCCAGCCGGCTGAGGGACACCCACCCAGGGAAACTGTTTTTT. The rearrangement joins TRBV28 to TRBJ1-4; maybe TRBD1 (6 bases). Trimming took 8 bases from V and 11 from J, leaving 24 bases between them. The germline V gene has CDR1 MDHEN and CDR2 SYDVKM. The CDR3 runs to 15 residues. Drawing the rest from reference TRBV28 and TRBJ1-4, the complete variable domain is DVKVTQSSRYLVKRTGEKVFLECVQDMDHENMFWYRQDPGLGLRLIYFSYDVKMKEKGDIPEGYSVSREKKERFSLILESASTNQTSMYLCASRLRDTHPGKLFFGSGTQLSVL.

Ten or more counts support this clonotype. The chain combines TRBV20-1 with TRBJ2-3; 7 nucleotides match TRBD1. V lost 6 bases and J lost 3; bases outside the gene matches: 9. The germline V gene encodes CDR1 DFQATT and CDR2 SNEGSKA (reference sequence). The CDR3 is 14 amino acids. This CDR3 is CSALGQRGTDTQYF. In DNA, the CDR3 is TGCAGTGCCTTGGGACAGAGGGGAACAGATACGCAGTATTTT.

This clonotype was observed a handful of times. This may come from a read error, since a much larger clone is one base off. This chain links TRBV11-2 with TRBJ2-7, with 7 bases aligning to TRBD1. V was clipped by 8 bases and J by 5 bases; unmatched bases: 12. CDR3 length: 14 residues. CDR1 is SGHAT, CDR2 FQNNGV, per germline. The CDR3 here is CASGTDRASHEQYF. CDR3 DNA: TGTGCCAGCGGGACAGACAGGGCGAGCCACGAGCAGTACTTC.

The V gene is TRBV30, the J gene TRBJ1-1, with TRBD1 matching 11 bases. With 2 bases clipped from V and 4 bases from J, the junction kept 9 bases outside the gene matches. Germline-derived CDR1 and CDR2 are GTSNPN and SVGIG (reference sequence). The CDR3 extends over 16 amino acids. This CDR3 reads CAWSYLGQGESTEAFF. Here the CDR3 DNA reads TGTGCCTGGAGTTATTTGGGACAGGGGGAGAGCACTGAAGCTTTCTTT.

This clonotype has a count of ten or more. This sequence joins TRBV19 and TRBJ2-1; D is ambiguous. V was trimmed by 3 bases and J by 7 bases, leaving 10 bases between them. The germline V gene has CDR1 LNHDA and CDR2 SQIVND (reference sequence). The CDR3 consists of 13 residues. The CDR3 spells CASSIGRVNEQFF. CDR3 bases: TGTGCCAGTAGTATTGGCAGAGTGAATGAGCAGTTCTTC.

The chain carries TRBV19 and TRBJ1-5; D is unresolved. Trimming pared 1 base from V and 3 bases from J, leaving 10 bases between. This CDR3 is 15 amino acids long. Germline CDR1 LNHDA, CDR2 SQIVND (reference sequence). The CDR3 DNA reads TGTGCCAGTAGTATAGGGGAGTTCCTCAATCAGCCCCAGCATTTT. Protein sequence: CASSIGEFLNQPQHF.

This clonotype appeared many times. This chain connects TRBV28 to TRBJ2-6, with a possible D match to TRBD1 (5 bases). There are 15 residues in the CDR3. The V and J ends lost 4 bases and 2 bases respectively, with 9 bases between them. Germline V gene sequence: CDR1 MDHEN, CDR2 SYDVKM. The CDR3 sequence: CASSWGKAGANVLTF. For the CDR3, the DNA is TGTGCCAGCAGTTGGGGCAAGGCTGGGGCCAACGTCCTGACTTTC.

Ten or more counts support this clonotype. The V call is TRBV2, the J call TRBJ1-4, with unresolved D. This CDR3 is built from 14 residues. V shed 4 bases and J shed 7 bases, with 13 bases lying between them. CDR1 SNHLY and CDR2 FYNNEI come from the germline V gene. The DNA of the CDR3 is TGTGCCAGCAGTGGGGCCTCGGGTGGTGAAAAACTGTTTTTT. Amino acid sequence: CASSGASGGEKLFF. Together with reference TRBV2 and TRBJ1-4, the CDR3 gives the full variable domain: EPEVTQTPSHQVTQMGQEVILRCVPISNHLYFYWYRQILGQKVEFLVSFYNNEISEKSEIFDDQFSVERPDGSNFTLKIRSTKLEDSAMYFCASSGASGGEKLFFGSGTQLSVL.

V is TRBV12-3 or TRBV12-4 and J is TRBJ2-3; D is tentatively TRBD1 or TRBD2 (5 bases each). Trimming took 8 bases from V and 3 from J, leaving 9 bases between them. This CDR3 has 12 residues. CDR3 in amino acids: CASQGGTDTQYF. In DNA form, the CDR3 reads TGTGCCAGCCAGGGCGGGACAGATACGCAGTATTTT.

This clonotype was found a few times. CDR3 coding DNA: TGTGCCACCAGCAGAGAAGACGTAGCCAAAAACATTCAGTACTTC. Translated, it gives CATSREDVAKNIQYF. The chain has TRBV15 and TRBJ2-4; D remains unclear. The length of the CDR3 is 15 residues. The V end lost 0 bases, the J end lost 0 bases, and 6 bases lay between the germline ends. Germline V gives CDR1 LNHNV, CDR2 YYDKDF (reference sequence).

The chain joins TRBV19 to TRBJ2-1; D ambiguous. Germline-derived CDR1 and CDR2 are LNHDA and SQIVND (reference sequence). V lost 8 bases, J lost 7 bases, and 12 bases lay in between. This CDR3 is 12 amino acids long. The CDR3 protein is CASGVAQNEQFF. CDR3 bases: TGTGCCAGTGGGGTTGCCCAGAATGAGCAGTTCTTC.

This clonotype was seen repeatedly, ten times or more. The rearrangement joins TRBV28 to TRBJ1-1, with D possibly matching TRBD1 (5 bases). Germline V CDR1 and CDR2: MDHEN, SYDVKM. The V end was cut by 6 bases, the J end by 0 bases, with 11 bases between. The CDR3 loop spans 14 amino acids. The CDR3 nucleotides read TGTGCCAGCAGAGTCGACAGAATGAACACTGAAGCTTTCTTT. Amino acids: CASRVDRMNTEAFF. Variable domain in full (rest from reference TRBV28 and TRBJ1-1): DVKVTQSSRYLVKRTGEKVFLECVQDMDHENMFWYRQDPGLGLRLIYFSYDVKMKEKGDIPEGYSVSREKKERFSLILESASTNQTSMYLCASRVDRMNTEAFFGQGTRLTVV.

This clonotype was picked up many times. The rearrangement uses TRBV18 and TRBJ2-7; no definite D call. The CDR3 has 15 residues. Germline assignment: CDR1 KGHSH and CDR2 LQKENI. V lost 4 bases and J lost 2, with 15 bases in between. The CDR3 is CASSQVPVITYEQYF. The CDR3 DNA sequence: TGTGCCAGCTCACAGGTTCCAGTAATTACCTACGAGCAGTACTTC.

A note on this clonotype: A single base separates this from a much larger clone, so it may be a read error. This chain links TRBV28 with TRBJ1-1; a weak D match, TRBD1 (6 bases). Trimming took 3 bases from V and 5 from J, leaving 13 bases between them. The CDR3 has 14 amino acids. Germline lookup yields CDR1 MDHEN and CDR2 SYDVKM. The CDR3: CASSFNRVPTEAFF. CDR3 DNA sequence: TGTGCCAGCAGTTTTAACAGGGTGCCGACTGAAGCTTTCTTT.

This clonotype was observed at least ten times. The chain's CDR3 is CASSDGGSTRNQPQHF. DNA for the CDR3: TGTGCCAGCTCGGACGGAGGGTCGACACGCAATCAGCCCCAGCATTTT. V and J are TRBV6-1 and TRBJ1-5; D unclear. The CDR3 runs to 16 residues. Germline-derived CDR1 and CDR2 are MNHNS and SASEGT. Deletions cut 8 bases from V and 2 bases from J, with 19 bases between.

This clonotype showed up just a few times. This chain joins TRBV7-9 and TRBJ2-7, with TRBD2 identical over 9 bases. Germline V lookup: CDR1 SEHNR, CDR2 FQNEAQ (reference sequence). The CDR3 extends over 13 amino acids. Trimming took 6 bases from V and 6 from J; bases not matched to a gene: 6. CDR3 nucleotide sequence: TGTGCCAGCAGTCTTAGCGGGAGAAGCGAGCAGTACTTC. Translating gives CASSLSGRSEQYF.